The clone carrying this T cell receptor beta chain was observed a single time. Its antigen remains unidentified. The data originate from a study of cytomegalovirus exposure and HLA in healthy donors. Points from the study as a whole: First-cohort TCR clusters were later found to tend to co-occur in the roughly 130 validation repertoires. A list of around 160 TCR beta chains associated with cytomegalovirus was given.

Clones were sequenced by immunoSEQ multiplex PCR, and TCRdb holds only the in-frame ones, with some missing. The sample includes roughly 100,000 clones, 88% of them seen just once. The TCR originated in a woman younger than 35 in good health and CMV-seropositive. The sample comprised PBMCs.

This CDR3 reads CASSIGRSHPGANVLTF. CDR3 in DNA: TGTGCCAGTAGTATTGGCAGGTCCCATCCTGGGGCCAACGTCCTGACTTTC. V is TRBV19 and J is TRBJ2-6; D not resolved. This CDR3 is built from 17 residues. Germline V CDR1 and CDR2: LNHDA, SQIVND (reference sequence). Trimming took 3 bases from V and 2 from J, leaving 14 bases between them.